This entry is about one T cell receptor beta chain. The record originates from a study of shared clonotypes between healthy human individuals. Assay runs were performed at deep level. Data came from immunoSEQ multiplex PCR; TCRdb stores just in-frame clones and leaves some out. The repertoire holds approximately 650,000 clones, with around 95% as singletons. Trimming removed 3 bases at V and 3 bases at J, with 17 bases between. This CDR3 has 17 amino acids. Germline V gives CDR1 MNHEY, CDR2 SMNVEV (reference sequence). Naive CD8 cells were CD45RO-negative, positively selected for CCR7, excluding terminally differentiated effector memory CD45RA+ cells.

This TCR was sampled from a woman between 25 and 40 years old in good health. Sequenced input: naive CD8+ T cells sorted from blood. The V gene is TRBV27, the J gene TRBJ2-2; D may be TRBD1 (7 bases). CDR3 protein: CASSFRGGGGYTGELFF. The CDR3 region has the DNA TGTGCCAGCAGTTTTCGTGGAGGGGGCGGTTACACCGGGGAGCTGTTTTTT.